Many counts were recorded for the clone carrying this T cell receptor (beta chain). The antigen is undetermined. The data are from a study of human T cells and chemical hapten exposure. Study-level findings and limits: Expanded TCRs produced significantly more large CDR3 similarity clusters than controls did. Counts of TCRs expanded at PT1 correlated positively with patch test score.

Germline lookup yields CDR1 SGHVS and CDR2 FQNEAQ. The length of the CDR3 is 16 residues. The junction had 8 bases not matched to a gene; V was cut back by 1 base and J by 5 bases. Specified time point: pre-sensitization, week 0. Specified treatment: therapeutic diphenylcyclopropenone sensitization with weekly scalp DPC. One entry per CDR3 protein results from TCRdb running MiXCR on the RACE reads. The sample yields tens of thousands of distinct CDR3 sequences, 6.7% seen once. This chain joins TRBV7-8 and TRBJ1-2, with 9 bases identical to TRBD1. This clonotype originated in a young woman with alopecia areata. Some clones in this sample may be carry-over from other donors' samples. The specimen comprised whole blood, sampled in connection with sensitization to the hapten diphenylcyclopropenone (DPC). CDR3 in amino acids: CASSLVGGTGNYGYTF. The DNA for the CDR3 is TGTGCCAGCAGCTTAGTAGGAGGGACAGGGAATTATGGCTACACCTTC.